This TCR beta chain was found in a study of cytomegalovirus exposure and HLA in healthy donors. Study observations and caveats: Most TCR sequences were seen very rarely across donors, but some public TCRs occurred in many. Researchers counted over 150 TCR beta chains as cytomegalovirus-associated. A classifier reportedly called cytomegalovirus status with high sensitivity and specificity.

Using immunoSEQ multiplex PCR, the repertoire was profiled, and TCRdb retains in-frame clones only, with some absent. The sample shows about 120,000 clones, 75% to 90% of them seen only once. As for this clone: Its specificity is not known.

There are 16 residues in the CDR3. The V and J ends lost 0 bases and 4 bases, in that order; junction bases with no gene match: 2. CDR1 and CDR2 (germline): SGDLS, YYNGEE. This sequence joins TRBV9 and TRBJ2-2; 11 bases line up with TRBD1. The sample was PBMCs. The receptor comes from a woman aged 18-35 years in good health and CMV-seronegative. CDR3: CASSVAGTGGTGELFF. CDR3 bases: TGTGCCAGCAGCGTAGCAGGGACAGGGGGCACCGGGGAGCTGTTTTTT.